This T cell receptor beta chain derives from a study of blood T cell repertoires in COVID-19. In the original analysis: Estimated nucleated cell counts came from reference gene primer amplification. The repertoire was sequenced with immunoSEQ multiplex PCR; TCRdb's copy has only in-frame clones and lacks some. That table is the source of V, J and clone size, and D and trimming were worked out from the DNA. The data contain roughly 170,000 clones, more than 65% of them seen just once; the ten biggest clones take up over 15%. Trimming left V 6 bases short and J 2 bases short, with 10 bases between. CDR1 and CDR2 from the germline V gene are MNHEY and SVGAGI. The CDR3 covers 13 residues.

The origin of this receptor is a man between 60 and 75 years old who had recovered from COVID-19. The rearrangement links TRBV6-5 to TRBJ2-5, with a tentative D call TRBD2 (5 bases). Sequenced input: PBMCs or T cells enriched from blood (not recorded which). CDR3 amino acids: CASSWTSQETQYF. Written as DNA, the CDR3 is TGTGCCAGCAGCTGGACTTCGCAAGAGACCCAGTACTTC.